This T cell receptor (beta chain) came from a study of human T cells and chemical hapten exposure. Indicated time point: patch test 2, 6 weeks after DPC sensitization. Treatment here: therapeutic diphenylcyclopropenone sensitization with weekly scalp DPC. This clonotype was detected a few times. This CDR3 is 13 amino acids long. CDR1 is MNHNY and CDR2 is SVGAGI in the germline V gene (reference sequence). V gave up 9 bases and J gave up 4 bases, with 16 bases separating them. TCRdb re-analysed the RACE reads in MiXCR, keeping a single row per CDR3 protein. The data contain approximately 82,000 distinct CDR3 sequences, around 7% of them singletons.

The clonotype originates from a woman in her 30s with alopecia areata. Some clones in this sample may be carry-over from other donors' samples. V and J are TRBV6-6 and TRBJ2-7, with D tentatively TRBD1 (6 bases). Sequences were derived from whole blood, sampled in connection with sensitization to the hapten diphenylcyclopropenone (DPC). The CDR3: CASSGSQGYEQYF. In nucleotides, the CDR3 is TGTGCCAGTTCGGGGTCACAGGGTTACGAGCAGTACTTC.